These 5 T cell receptor beta chains were sequenced from one sample in a study of T cell responses to AZD1222 COVID-19 vaccine. Method: immunoSEQ multiplex PCR; TCRdb's copy keeps in-frame clones and lacks some. Here the sample spans approximately 81,000 clones, about 93% being singletons. Sequenced material: peripheral blood, taken on day 0 of MenACWY control vaccination. The receptor set was obtained from an adult in good health.

The chain employs TRBV13 and TRBJ2-7, with a tentative D call TRBD1 (5 bases). The CDR3 runs to 14 residues. Germline CDR1 PRHDT, CDR2 FYEKMQ (reference sequence). The germline V and J ends were trimmed by 4 bases and 3 bases, with 13 bases remaining between them. As DNA, the CDR3 is TGTGCCAGCAGCTCAAGGACATTTAGCTACGAGCAGTACTTC. Encoded protein: CASSSRTFSYEQYF.

The chain has TRBV7-9 and TRBJ2-2; 7 bases agree with TRBD2. The CDR3 totals 13 residues. Unmatched junction bases numbered 0, after V lost 3 bases and J lost 5 bases. Looked up from germline, CDR1 is SEHNR and CDR2 is FQNEAQ (reference sequence). The CDR3 DNA reads as TGTGCCAGCAGCTTGCGGGAGACCGGGGAGCTGTTTTTT. This sequence encodes CASSLRETGELFF.

The chain recombines TRBV6-2 or TRBV6-3 with TRBJ2-3; 9 nucleotides agree with TRBD2. V shed 2 bases and J 4 bases; nucleotides not matched to a gene: 10. The CDR3 loop spans 17 amino acids. Per the germline V gene, CDR1 is MNHEY and CDR2 is SVGEGT. This CDR3 reads CASSYPSGSGSSDTQYF. The CDR3 region has the DNA TGTGCCAGCAGTTACCCCTCGGGTAGCGGGAGCTCAGATACGCAGTATTTT.

The chain is built from TRBV6-2 or TRBV6-3 and TRBJ2-5; 7 bases agree with TRBD1. The CDR3 consists of 15 residues. V gave up 6 bases and J gave up 1 base; unmatched junction bases: 8. Germline V gives CDR1 MNHEY, CDR2 SVGEGT. CDR3: CASSMGQIFQETQYF. The CDR3 DNA is TGTGCCAGCAGCATGGGACAGATTTTCCAAGAGACCCAGTACTTC.

J is TRBJ2-2 and V is TRBV6-5; D might be TRBD1 or TRBD2, each matching 5 bases. Per germline, CDR1 MNHEY and CDR2 SVGAGI. The CDR3 contains 13 residues. V was pared by 2 bases and J by 4 bases, with 5 bases between. The CDR3 DNA follows: TGTGCCAGCAGTTACGGGGGCACCGGGGAGCTGTTTTTT. Its translation: CASSYGGTGELFF.